This TCR beta chain derives from a study of shared T cell receptors in the human thymus. The ends were cut back, 3 bases at V and 2 bases at J, with 7 bases in the middle. Germline CDR1 is LNHDA and CDR2 is SQIVND (reference sequence). This CDR3 is 14 amino acids long. Some clones are missing from TCRdb's copy, which holds only in-frame ones; the method was immunoSEQ multiplex PCR. The repertoire holds about 400,000 clones, with 95% as singletons. This sequence joins TRBV19 and TRBJ1-4; D may be TRBD1 (5 bases). Material for sequencing was thymocytes. The clonotype comes from a human donor. The CDR3 here is CASSIGGTNEKLFF. CDR3 coding DNA: TGTGCCAGTAGTATTGGGGGGACTAATGAAAAACTGTTTTTT.